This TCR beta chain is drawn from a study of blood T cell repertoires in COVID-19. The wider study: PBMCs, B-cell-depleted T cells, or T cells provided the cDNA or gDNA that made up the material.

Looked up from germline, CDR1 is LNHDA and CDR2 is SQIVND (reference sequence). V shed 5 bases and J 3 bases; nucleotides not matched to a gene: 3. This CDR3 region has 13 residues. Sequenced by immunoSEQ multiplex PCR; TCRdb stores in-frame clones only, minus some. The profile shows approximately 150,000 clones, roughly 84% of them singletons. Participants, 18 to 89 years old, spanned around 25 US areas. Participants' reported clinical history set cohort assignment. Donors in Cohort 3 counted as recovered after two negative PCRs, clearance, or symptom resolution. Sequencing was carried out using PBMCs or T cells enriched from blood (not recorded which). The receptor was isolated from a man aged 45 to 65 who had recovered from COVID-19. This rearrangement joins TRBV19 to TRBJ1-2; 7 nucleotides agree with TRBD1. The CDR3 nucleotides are TGTGCCAGTAGTGATACAGGGGACTATGGCTACACCTTC. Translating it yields CASSDTGDYGYTF.